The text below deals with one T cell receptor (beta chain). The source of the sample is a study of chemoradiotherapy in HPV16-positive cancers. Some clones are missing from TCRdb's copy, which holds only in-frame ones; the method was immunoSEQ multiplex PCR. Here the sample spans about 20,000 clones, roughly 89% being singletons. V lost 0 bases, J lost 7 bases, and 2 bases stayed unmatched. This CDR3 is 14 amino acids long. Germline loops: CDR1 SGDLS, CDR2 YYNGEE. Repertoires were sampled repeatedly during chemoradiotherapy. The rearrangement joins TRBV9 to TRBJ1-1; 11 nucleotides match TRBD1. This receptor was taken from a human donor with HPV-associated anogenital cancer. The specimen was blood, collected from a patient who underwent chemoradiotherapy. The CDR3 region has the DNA TGTGCCAGCAGCGTAGGGACAGGGGGCTTTGAAGCTTTCTTT. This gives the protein CASSVGTGGFEAFF.